These 15 T cell receptor beta chains came from one sample sequenced in a study of PD-L1 blockade in urothelial cancer. Time point meaning: peripheral blood 6 weeks after treatment start. Measured with immunoSEQ multiplex PCR; TCRdb has only the in-frame clones, and not every one. The sample has tens of thousands of clones; more than 70% are singletons. This specimen consisted of PBMCs, obtained around atezolizumab (anti-PD-L1) treatment. These receptor sequences come from a man between 60 and 75 years old with urothelial cancer.

The CDR3 here is CASSPPRGGVNNEQFF. For the CDR3, the DNA is TGTGCCAGCTCACCACCCCGCGGGGGTGTGAACAATGAGCAGTTCTTC. The J gene is TRBJ2-1, the V gene TRBV18; 7 bases match TRBD2. The CDR3 runs to 16 residues. V shed 0 bases and J 5 bases; nucleotides not matched to a gene: 7. The germline gives CDR1 KGHSH, CDR2 LQKENI.

The rearrangement joins TRBV9 to TRBJ1-2; TRBD1 matches at 11 bases. V was clipped by 4 bases and J by 5 bases; unmatched bases: 7. The germline gives CDR1 SGDLS, CDR2 YYNGEE. The CDR3 is 15 residues long. The CDR3 coding sequence is TGTGCCAGCAGCAGGAGGACAGGGGGCTATTATGGCTACACCTTC. It translates to CASSRRTGGYYGYTF.

The chain combines TRBV6-6 with TRBJ1-1; unclear D gene. The CDR3 spans 13 residues. V was clipped by 8 bases and J by 0 bases, with 10 bases between them. The germline V gene has CDR1 MNHNY and CDR2 SVGAGI (reference sequence). CDR3 bases: TGTGCCAGCTTCCGAGCCCTGAACACTGAAGCTTTCTTT. It yields the protein CASFRALNTEAFF.

Only one count was recorded for this clone. V gene TRBV28 combines with J gene TRBJ2-3; D not resolved. V lost 6 bases and J lost 5, with 9 bases in between. The CDR3 extends over 12 amino acids. CDR1 and CDR2 (germline): MDHEN, SYDVKM. The CDR3 nucleotides read TGTGCCAGCAGCACATCCGTAGATACGCAGTATTTT. It translates to CASSTSVDTQYF.

The chain couples TRBV6-5 to TRBJ2-3; 7 nucleotides align to TRBD1. Germline-derived CDR1 and CDR2 are MNHEY and SVGAGI. V dropped 6 bases and J dropped 2; count of bases not matched to a gene: 8. CDR3 length: 15 amino acids. CDR3 bases: TGTGCCAGCAGCCGGGACAGAACATTCACAGATACGCAGTATTTT. Its protein product is CASSRDRTFTDTQYF.

This chain joins TRBV9 and TRBJ2-7; 10 positions agree with TRBD2. The germline CDR1 and CDR2 sequences are SGDLS and YYNGEE. The CDR3 extends over 15 amino acids. J gave up 2 bases and V 3 bases, and 5 bases lay outside the gene matches. CDR3 loop: CASSGGLAHAYEQYF. The CDR3 DNA is TGTGCCAGCAGCGGGGGACTAGCGCATGCCTACGAGCAGTACTTC.

V and J are TRBV6-4 and TRBJ2-3; TRBD2 agrees at 7 bases. Germline V lookup: CDR1 MRHNA, CDR2 SNTAGT. The CDR3 spans 16 residues. J lost 1 base, V lost 6 bases, and 10 bases had no gene match. The CDR3 DNA reads as TGTGCCAGCAGCGCCTTCGGCCTAGCGGGCACAGATACGCAGTATTTT. Translating it yields CASSAFGLAGTDTQYF.

J is TRBJ1-5 and V is TRBV7-8, with D tentatively TRBD1 (6 bases). Trimming removed 2 bases at V and 0 bases at J, with 17 bases between. Germline CDR1 reads SGHVS; CDR2 reads FQNEAQ. This CDR3 region has 18 residues. The chain's CDR3 is CASSLKKGTPYSNQPQHF. As DNA, the CDR3 is TGTGCCAGCAGCTTAAAAAAAGGGACACCCTATAGCAATCAGCCCCAGCATTTT.

The chain uses TRBV6-4 and TRBJ2-1; a weak D match, TRBD1 (6 bases). Per the germline V gene, CDR1 is MRHNA and CDR2 is SNTAGT. This CDR3 is 14 amino acids long. The germline V and J ends were trimmed by 4 bases and 2 bases, with 9 bases remaining between them. The CDR3 is CASSVQGAYNEQFF. The CDR3 DNA follows: TGTGCCAGCAGTGTACAGGGAGCCTACAATGAGCAGTTCTTC.

The chain recombines TRBV18 with TRBJ2-7, with 10 bases aligning to TRBD1. This CDR3 is built from 13 residues. Germline V gene sequence: CDR1 KGHSH, CDR2 LQKENI. Trimming cost V 6 bases and J 5 bases; bases outside gene matches: 4. This CDR3 is CASSPGTGDEQYF. DNA for the CDR3: TGTGCCAGCTCCCCTGGGACAGGGGACGAGCAGTACTTC.

For this clone: The germline gene is not matched at one end of the junction; a read error may be the cause. The identical CDR3 is also encoded by other nucleotide sequences in the sample. This chain links TRBV7-7 with TRBJ2-5; TRBD2 agrees at 12 bases. The CDR3 runs 16 residues. Per germline, CDR1 SSHAT and CDR2 FNYEAQ (reference sequence). CDR3 DNA: TGTGCTAGCAGCCCCCGACTAGCGGGAGTTAAAGAGACCCAGTACTTC. Translated, it gives CASSPRLAGVKETQYF.

The rearrangement joins TRBV10-1 to TRBJ2-7; 8 nucleotides line up with TRBD2. V lost 4 bases, J lost 1 base, and 3 bases stayed unmatched. This CDR3 has 14 amino acids. The germline V gene has CDR1 WNHNN and CDR2 SYGVQD (reference sequence). DNA for the CDR3: TGCGCCAGCAGTGCCAGCGGGGGTTCCTACGAGCAGTACTTC. This sequence encodes CASSASGGSYEQYF.

This clone was seen only once. At one of its ends the junction is not consistent with the germline gene, which may arise from a read error. The chain joins TRBV6-5 to TRBJ2-1; D remains ambiguous. CDR1 is MNHEY and CDR2 is SVGAGI in the germline V gene. The CDR3 spans 16 residues. The CDR3: CASSYLPRISVYEQFF. The CDR3 coding sequence is TGTGCCAGCAGCTACTTACCGCGGATAAGCGTCTATGAGCAGTTCTTC.

The chain recombines TRBV6-1 with TRBJ1-5; perhaps TRBD1 as D (5 bases). Germline CDR1 reads MNHNS; CDR2 reads SASEGT. V lost 6 bases, J lost 7 bases, and 16 bases lay in between. This CDR3 has 14 residues. CDR3 sequence (DNA): TGTGCCAGCAGCCCCTGGGGGGTCACCCAGCCCCAGCATTTT. Amino acid sequence: CASSPWGVTQPQHF.

The chain has TRBV19 and TRBJ1-5; 7 nucleotides agree with TRBD1. CDR1 LNHDA and CDR2 SQIVND come from the germline V gene (reference sequence). V gave up 5 bases and J gave up 4 bases; unmatched junction bases: 11. The length of the CDR3 is 16 residues. The CDR3 DNA follows: TGTGCCAGTAGTCCAATACGGGACAGAAGTAATCAGCCCCAGCATTTT. Amino acid sequence: CASSPIRDRSNQPQHF.